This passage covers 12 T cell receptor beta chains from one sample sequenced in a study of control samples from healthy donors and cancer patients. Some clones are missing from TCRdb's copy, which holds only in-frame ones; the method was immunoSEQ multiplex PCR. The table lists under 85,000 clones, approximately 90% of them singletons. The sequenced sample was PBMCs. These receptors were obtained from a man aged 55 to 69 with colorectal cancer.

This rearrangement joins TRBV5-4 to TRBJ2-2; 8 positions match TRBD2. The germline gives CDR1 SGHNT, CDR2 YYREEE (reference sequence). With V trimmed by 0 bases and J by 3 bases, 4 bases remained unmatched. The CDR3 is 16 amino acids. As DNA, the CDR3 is TGTGCCAGCAGCTTGGGTAGCGGGACTTACACCGGGGAGCTGTTTTTT. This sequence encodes CASSLGSGTYTGELFF.

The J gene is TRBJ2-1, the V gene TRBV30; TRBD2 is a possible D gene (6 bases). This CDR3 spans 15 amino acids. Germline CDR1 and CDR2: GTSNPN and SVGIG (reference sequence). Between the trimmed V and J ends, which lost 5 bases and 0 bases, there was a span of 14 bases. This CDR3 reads CAWGGGRSSYNEQFF. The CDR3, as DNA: TGTGCCTGGGGGGGTGGGAGGAGCTCCTACAATGAGCAGTTCTTC. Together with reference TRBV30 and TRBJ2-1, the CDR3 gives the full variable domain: SQTIHQWPATLVQPVGSPLSLECTVEGTSNPNLYWYRQAAGRGLQLLFYSVGIGQISSEVPQNLSASRPQDRQFILSSKKLLLSDSGFYLCAWGGGRSSYNEQFFGPGTRLTVL.

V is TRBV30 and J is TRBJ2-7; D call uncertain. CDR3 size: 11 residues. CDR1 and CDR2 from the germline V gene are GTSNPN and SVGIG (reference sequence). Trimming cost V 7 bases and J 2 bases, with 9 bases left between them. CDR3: CASSSPYEQYF. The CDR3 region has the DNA TGTGCCTCCTCTAGTCCCTACGAGCAGTACTTC.

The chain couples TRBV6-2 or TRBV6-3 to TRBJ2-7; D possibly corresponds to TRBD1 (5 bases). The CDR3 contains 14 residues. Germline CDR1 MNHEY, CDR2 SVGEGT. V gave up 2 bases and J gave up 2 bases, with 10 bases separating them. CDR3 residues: CASSYGAGTYEQYF. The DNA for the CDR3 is TGTGCCAGCAGTTACGGGGCAGGAACCTACGAGCAGTACTTC.

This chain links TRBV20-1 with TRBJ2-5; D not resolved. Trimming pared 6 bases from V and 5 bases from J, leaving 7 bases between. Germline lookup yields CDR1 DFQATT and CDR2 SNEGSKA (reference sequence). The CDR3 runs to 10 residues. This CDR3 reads CSAYAETQYF. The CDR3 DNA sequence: TGCAGTGCATACGCGGAGACCCAGTACTTC.

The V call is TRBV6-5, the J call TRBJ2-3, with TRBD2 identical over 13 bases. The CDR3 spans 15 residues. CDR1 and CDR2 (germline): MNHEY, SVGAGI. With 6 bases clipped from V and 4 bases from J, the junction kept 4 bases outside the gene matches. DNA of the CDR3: TGTGCCAGCAGCACAGGGACTAGCGGGGCAGATACGCAGTATTTT. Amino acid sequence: CASSTGTSGADTQYF.

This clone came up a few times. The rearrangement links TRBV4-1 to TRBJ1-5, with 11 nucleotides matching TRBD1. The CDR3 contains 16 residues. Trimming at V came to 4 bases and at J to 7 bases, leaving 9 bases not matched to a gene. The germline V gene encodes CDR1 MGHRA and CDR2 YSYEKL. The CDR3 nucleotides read TGCGCCAGCAGCCCGCGGACAGGGGGCGCGGGCCAGCCCCAGCATTTT. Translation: CASSPRTGGAGQPQHF.

CDR3 sequence (DNA): TGTGCCAGCAGCACGGGACGTGGGGAGACCCAGTACTTC. Protein product: CASSTGRGETQYF. The chain recombines TRBV9 with TRBJ2-5; TRBD1 or TRBD2 may be the D gene (5 bases each). From germline, CDR1 is SGDLS and CDR2 YYNGEE. The CDR3 is made up of 13 amino acids. V gave up 4 bases and J gave up 5 bases, with 12 bases separating them.

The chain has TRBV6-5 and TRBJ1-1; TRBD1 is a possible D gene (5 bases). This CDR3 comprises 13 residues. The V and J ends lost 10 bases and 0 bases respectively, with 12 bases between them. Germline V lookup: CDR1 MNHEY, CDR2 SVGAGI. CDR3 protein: CATRGQMNTEAFF. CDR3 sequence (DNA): TGTGCCACCAGAGGACAAATGAACACTGAAGCTTTCTTT.

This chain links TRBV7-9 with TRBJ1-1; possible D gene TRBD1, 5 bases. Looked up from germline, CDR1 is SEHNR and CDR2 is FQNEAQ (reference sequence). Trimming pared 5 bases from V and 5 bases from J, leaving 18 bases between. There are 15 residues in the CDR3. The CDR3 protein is CASSLSGAGKTEAFF. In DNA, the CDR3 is TGTGCCAGCAGCCTCTCCGGGGCAGGGAAAACTGAAGCTTTCTTT.

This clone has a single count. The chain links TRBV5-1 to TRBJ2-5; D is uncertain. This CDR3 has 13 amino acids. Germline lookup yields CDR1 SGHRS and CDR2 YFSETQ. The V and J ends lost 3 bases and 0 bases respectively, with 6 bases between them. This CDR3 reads CASSWPNQETQYF. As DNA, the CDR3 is TGCGCCAGCAGCTGGCCGAACCAAGAGACCCAGTACTTC.

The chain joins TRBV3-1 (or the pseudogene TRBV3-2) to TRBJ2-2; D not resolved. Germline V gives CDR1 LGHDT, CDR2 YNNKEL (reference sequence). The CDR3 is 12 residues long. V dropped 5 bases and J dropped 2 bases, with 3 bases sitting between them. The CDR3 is CASSSNTGELFF. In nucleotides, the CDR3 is TGTGCCAGCAGCAGTAACACCGGGGAGCTGTTTTTT.